This passage covers 19 T cell receptor beta chains from one sample sequenced in a study of blood T cell repertoires in COVID-19. Profiling relied on immunoSEQ multiplex PCR, and the TCRdb table lists in-frame clones only, not all of them. Of 200,000 to 250,000 clones listed, around 86% are singletons. The sample comprised peripheral blood. These receptors all stem from an elderly man with acute or convalescent COVID-19.

The genes are TRBV6-5 and TRBJ1-4; D perhaps matches TRBD1 (5 bases). Germline values: CDR1 MNHEY, CDR2 SVGAGI. Between the trimmed V and J ends, which lost 11 bases and 3 bases, there was a span of 10 bases. The CDR3 covers 12 residues. The CDR3 region is CAAKGSNEKLFF. DNA of the CDR3: TGTGCCGCAAAGGGGTCTAATGAAAAACTGTTTTTT.

This clone was seen more than once but under ten times. The rearrangement uses TRBV28 and TRBJ2-7; D may be TRBD1 (6 bases). Germline V CDR1 and CDR2: MDHEN, SYDVKM. V was pared by 9 bases and J by 2 bases, with 11 bases between. There are 12 residues in the CDR3. As DNA, the CDR3 is TGTGCCAGTACCGGACAGACCTACGAGCAGTACTTC. Amino acids: CASTGQTYEQYF.

The rearrangement joins TRBV2 to TRBJ1-5; 10 bases are a match to TRBD1. The CDR3 covers 15 residues. V was clipped by 5 bases and J by 4 bases; unmatched bases: 5. Germline V lookup: CDR1 SNHLY, CDR2 FYNNEI. The CDR3 DNA reads TGTGCCAGCAGTTTCGGGACAGGGGAAAATCAGCCCCAGCATTTT. Residues: CASSFGTGENQPQHF.

The chain couples TRBV28 to TRBJ2-4; 7 bases match TRBD1. The germline V gene encodes CDR1 MDHEN and CDR2 SYDVKM. The J segment lost 10 bases and the V segment lost 4 bases, leaving 7 bases of the junction unmatched. The CDR3 totals 13 residues. Written as DNA, the CDR3 is TGTGCCAGCAGTTCAGGGGACAGCGATATTCAGTACTTC. It is translated as CASSSGDSDIQYF.

V gene TRBV25-1 combines with J gene TRBJ2-5; 10 bases fit TRBD1. CDR1 is MGHDK and CDR2 is SYGVNS in the germline V gene. The CDR3 sequence is 16 residues long. Trimming cost V 5 bases and J 5 bases; bases outside gene matches: 11. The CDR3 DNA sequence: TGTGCCAGCAGTTCGACCCGGACAGGGGGAAGGGAGACCCAGTACTTC. It is translated as CASSSTRTGGRETQYF. Using reference TRBV25-1 and TRBJ2-5 for the parts outside the CDR3, the full variable domain is EADIYQTPRYLVIGTGKKITLECSQTMGHDKMYWYQQDPGMELHLIHYSYGVNSTEKGDLSSESTVSRIRTEHFPLTLESARPSHTSQYLCASSSTRTGGRETQYFGPGTRLLVL.

The chain couples TRBV28 to TRBJ2-3, with 9 bases lining up with TRBD2. J gave up 7 bases and V 6 bases, and 8 bases lay outside the gene matches. The germline gives CDR1 MDHEN, CDR2 SYDVKM. The CDR3 consists of 14 residues. CDR3 nucleotide sequence: TGTGCCAGCAGCCCCCCGGGACTAGCTAATACGCAGTATTTT. It is translated as CASSPPGLANTQYF.

This clone turned up a few times. The rearrangement joins TRBV4-3 to TRBJ1-2; 11 bases are shared with TRBD1. The CDR3 has 14 amino acids. V shed 4 bases, J shed 8 bases, and the junction held 6 bases outside the gene matches. Germline V gene sequence: CDR1 LGHNA, CDR2 YSLEER. CDR3 loop: CASSRGQGAGGYTF. Written as DNA, the CDR3 is TGCGCCAGCAGCCGAGGACAGGGGGCTGGAGGCTACACCTTC.

V and J are TRBV5-8 and TRBJ2-7; TRBD1 might be the D (5 bases). V shed 4 bases and J shed 5 bases, with 19 bases lying between them. The CDR3 covers 15 residues. The V gene's germline CDR1 is SGHTS and CDR2 YDEGEE. The CDR3 reads CASSATGGAAHEQYF. DNA for the CDR3: TGTGCCAGCAGCGCCACAGGTGGTGCTGCCCACGAGCAGTACTTC.

The chain recombines TRBV28 with TRBJ1-2, with D perhaps matching TRBD1 (6 bases). Trimming shortened V by 3 bases and J by 4 bases, and 12 bases separated the two germline ends. The CDR3 has 14 residues. Germline loops: CDR1 MDHEN, CDR2 SYDVKM. The CDR3 is CASSFVQGSYGYTF. CDR3 DNA sequence: TGTGCCAGCAGTTTTGTCCAGGGGAGCTATGGCTACACCTTC.

The V call is TRBV27, the J call TRBJ1-1; D uncertain. Between the trimmed V and J ends, which lost 9 bases and 1 base, there was a span of 18 bases. Germline CDR1 reads MNHEY; CDR2 reads SMNVEV (reference sequence). This CDR3 region has 15 residues. The DNA of the CDR3 is TGTGCCAGTTCCCCTTCGGGTCGCCCGAACACTGAAGCTTTCTTT. It is translated as CASSPSGRPNTEAFF.

This chain links TRBV19 with TRBJ2-1; 8 bases line up with TRBD1. The V gene's germline CDR1 is LNHDA and CDR2 SQIVND (reference sequence). Trimming removed 7 bases from V and 4 bases from J; junction bases left unmatched: 9. The CDR3 spans 15 residues. CDR3 region: CASTKRQGRYNEQFF. The CDR3, as DNA: TGTGCCAGTACTAAACGACAGGGGCGATACAATGAGCAGTTCTTC.

The chain carries TRBV6-6 and TRBJ2-3; 7 bases fit TRBD2. Trimming cost V 4 bases and J 3 bases; bases outside gene matches: 4. The CDR3 totals 14 residues. CDR1 and CDR2 (germline): MNHNY, SVGAGI (reference sequence). The CDR3 loop is CASSWGRGTDTQYF. CDR3 sequence (DNA): TGTGCCAGCAGTTGGGGGAGGGGAACAGATACGCAGTATTTT.

This clone was detected only once. The gene calls are TRBV15 and TRBJ2-3; D possibly corresponds to TRBD2 (7 bases). The CDR3 loop spans 15 amino acids. Trimming took off 3 bases at V and 3 bases at J, with 13 bases between the two ends. Germline CDR1 LNHNV, CDR2 YYDKDF (reference sequence). This chain's CDR3 is CATSSQGRGTDTQYF. The CDR3 DNA sequence: TGTGCCACCAGCAGTCAGGGGAGGGGGACAGATACGCAGTATTTT.

V usage is TRBV5-4 and J usage is TRBJ2-7, with 8 positions matching TRBD2. J was trimmed by 0 bases and V by 5 bases; bases with no gene match: 1. The CDR3 covers 13 residues. The germline gives CDR1 SGHNT, CDR2 YYREEE (reference sequence). In nucleotides, the CDR3 is TGTGCCAGCAGTAGCGGGGTCTCCTACGAGCAGTACTTC. Amino acids: CASSSGVSYEQYF.

This chain connects TRBV18 to TRBJ2-3; 8 bases align to TRBD2. The CDR3 length is 14 residues. Germline assignment: CDR1 KGHSH and CDR2 LQKENI. The J segment lost 1 base and the V segment lost 4 bases, leaving 1 base of the junction unmatched. CDR3 sequence: CASSLTSGTDTQYF. The CDR3 DNA reads TGTGCCAGCTCACTGACTAGCGGCACAGATACGCAGTATTTT.

V and J are TRBV7-3 and TRBJ2-1; a weak D match, TRBD2 (5 bases). The CDR3 spans 17 residues. V was pared by 1 base and J by 6 bases, with 19 bases between. Per germline, CDR1 SGHTA and CDR2 FQGTGA. The CDR3 is CASSLRLELSEGNEQFF. CDR3 nucleotide sequence: TGTGCCAGCAGCTTAAGACTCGAATTAAGTGAGGGCAATGAGCAGTTCTTC.

This rearrangement joins TRBV3-1 (or the pseudogene TRBV3-2) to TRBJ1-6; 7 nucleotides match TRBD1. V shed 4 bases and J 6 bases; nucleotides not matched to a gene: 6. This CDR3 spans 15 amino acids. Germline V gene data show CDR1 as LGHDT and CDR2 as YNNKEL (reference sequence). CDR3 in DNA: TGTGCCAGCAGCCGGAGGGGGCAGACTAATTCACCCCTCCACTTT. Translation gives CASSRRGQTNSPLHF.

This chain links TRBV15 with TRBJ2-7; 13 nucleotides line up with TRBD2. The V segment lost 3 bases and the J segment 7 bases; nucleotides outside the gene matches: 9. Germline lookup yields CDR1 LNHNV and CDR2 YYDKDF (reference sequence). CDR3 length: 16 residues. This CDR3 is CATSSQRGTSGVEQYF. Written as DNA, the CDR3 is TGTGCCACCAGCAGCCAACGGGGGACTAGCGGGGTTGAGCAGTACTTC.

The V call is TRBV27, the J call TRBJ2-1, with TRBD2 identical over 7 bases. Trimming removed 8 bases from V and 0 bases from J; junction bases left unmatched: 10. This CDR3 spans 16 amino acids. Looked up from germline, CDR1 is MNHEY and CDR2 is SMNVEV (reference sequence). The CDR3 DNA sequence: TGTGCCAGCTCACTGGGGACTATCAGCTCCTACAATGAGCAGTTCTTC. This codes for CASSLGTISSYNEQFF.